A single sample gave rise to the 18 T cell receptor beta chains below, sequenced in a study of response to subunit inactivated influenza vaccine. From the RT-PCR reads, TCRdb called clonotypes with MiXCR, one entry per CDR3 protein. Of more than 150,000 distinct CDR3 sequences detected, about 9% appear once; the ten largest clones hold about a tenth. Specimen: non-naive T cells sorted from PBMCs, collected on the day of vaccination. The receptor source for this set is a man aged 50-60 years who received an inactivated influenza vaccine.

The chain links TRBV20-1 to TRBJ2-5; a weak D match, TRBD1 (5 bases). V was cut by 1 base and J by 5 bases, with 11 bases left in between. Germline V gives CDR1 DFQATT, CDR2 SNEGSKA (reference sequence). The CDR3 extends over 13 amino acids. The CDR3 coding sequence is TGCAGTGCTAGAGCAGGGCCGCGGGAGACCCAGTACTTC. Protein product: CSARAGPRETQYF.

This clonotype was recorded many times. This rearrangement joins TRBV20-1 to TRBJ1-6; D is undetermined. Trimming shortened V by 3 bases and J by 5 bases, and 11 bases separated the two germline ends. In germline, CDR1 is DFQATT, CDR2 SNEGSKA (reference sequence). This CDR3 spans 14 amino acids. The CDR3 reads CSARRWQDNSPLHF. CDR3 sequence (DNA): TGCAGTGCTAGGAGGTGGCAGGATAATTCACCCCTCCACTTT.

This clonotype appeared many times. This sequence joins TRBV7-9 and TRBJ1-5; D unclear. Germline-derived CDR1 and CDR2 are SEHNR and FQNEAQ (reference sequence). Trimming took 3 bases from V and 4 from J, leaving 13 bases between them. This CDR3 region has 15 residues. CDR3 in DNA: TGTGCCAGCAGCTTTTCCGGACTCCTAAATCAGCCCCAGCATTTT. Translating it yields CASSFSGLLNQPQHF.

This clonotype appeared many times. The chain combines TRBV29-1 with TRBJ2-7; 10 nucleotides match TRBD2. CDR3 length equals 15 residues. J gave up 0 bases and V 5 bases, and 7 bases lay outside the gene matches. CDR1 is SQVTM, CDR2 ANQGSEA, per germline. CDR3 DNA sequence: TGCAGCGTTAGGGGGACTAGCGCTTACTCCTACGAGCAGTACTTC. This codes for CSVRGTSAYSYEQYF.

This clonotype occurred many times. V and J are TRBV6-2 or TRBV6-3 and TRBJ2-1; perhaps TRBD1 as D (6 bases). This CDR3 is 15 amino acids long. CDR1 and CDR2 (germline): MNHEY, SVGEGT. The V end lost 2 bases, the J end lost 3 bases, and 11 bases lay between the germline ends. Here the CDR3 reads CASSYPTGFYNEQFF. CDR3 sequence (DNA): TGTGCCAGCAGTTACCCCACAGGGTTCTACAATGAGCAGTTCTTC.

This clonotype was observed a handful of times. The CDR3 DNA reads as TGTGCCAGCAGCCCCTGGGGCGCCTACGAGCAGTACTTC. Translation: CASSPWGAYEQYF. V gene TRBV11-2 combines with J gene TRBJ2-7; possibly TRBD1 for D (5 bases). CDR1 is SGHAT, CDR2 FQNNGV, per germline. Trimming shortened V by 5 bases and J by 2 bases, and 10 bases separated the two germline ends. The CDR3 has 13 residues.

This clonotype came up a few times. This rearrangement joins TRBV20-1 to TRBJ2-1; D is unclear. The CDR3 totals 12 residues. In germline, CDR1 is DFQATT, CDR2 SNEGSKA (reference sequence). Trimming took off 0 bases at V and 8 bases at J, with 8 bases between the two ends. The CDR3 region is CSARDTWDEQFF. CDR3 DNA sequence: TGCAGTGCTAGAGACACTTGGGATGAGCAGTTCTTC.

This clonotype was observed many times. The chain uses TRBV5-1 and TRBJ1-2; 9 positions agree with TRBD1. V trimming: 0 bases; J trimming: 4 bases; junction bases outside the gene matches: 4. The CDR3 sequence is 15 residues long. In germline, CDR1 is SGHRS, CDR2 YFSETQ. The CDR3 reads CASSLADRGFYGYTF. The CDR3 bases are TGCGCCAGCAGCTTGGCGGACAGGGGATTCTATGGCTACACCTTC.

This clonotype occurred many times. The chain links TRBV5-5 to TRBJ1-4, with TRBD1 matching over 9 bases. This CDR3 is built from 15 residues. The germline V gene has CDR1 SGHKS and CDR2 YYEKEE (reference sequence). The ends lost 3 bases at V and 6 bases at J; junction bases unmatched: 6. CDR3 residues: CASSWTGANDEKLFF. The CDR3 DNA follows: TGTGCCAGCAGCTGGACAGGGGCGAATGATGAAAAACTGTTTTTT.

This clonotype turned up a few times. This chain joins TRBV5-1 and TRBJ2-1, with D maybe TRBD2 (7 bases). Germline CDR1 SGHRS, CDR2 YFSETQ. Trimming removed 5 bases at V and 7 bases at J, with 16 bases between. The CDR3 runs 14 residues. The CDR3 sequence: CASRMGGPLNEQFF. In nucleotides, the CDR3 is TGCGCCAGCAGGATGGGGGGGCCCCTGAATGAGCAGTTCTTC.

The chain has TRBV4-3 and TRBJ2-1; 8 bases align to TRBD1. J was trimmed by 4 bases and V by 2 bases; bases with no gene match: 10. Germline V lookup: CDR1 LGHNA, CDR2 YSLEER. The CDR3 has 17 amino acids. The CDR3 here is CASSQSSRDRNYNEQFF. The CDR3 bases are TGCGCCAGCAGCCAATCGAGTCGGGACAGGAATTACAATGAGCAGTTCTTC.

In its sample, this clonotype was seen a few times. The CDR3 DNA follows: TGTGCCACCAGCAGAGATGTCCGGAACACCGGGGAGCTGTTTTTT. This codes for CATSRDVRNTGELFF. The V call is TRBV15, the J call TRBJ2-2; D remains unclear. From germline, CDR1 is LNHNV and CDR2 YYDKDF (reference sequence). The CDR3 is made up of 15 amino acids. The V and J ends lost 0 bases and 1 base respectively, with 6 bases between them.

The chain recombines TRBV12-3 or TRBV12-4 with TRBJ2-5, with 9 nucleotides matching TRBD1. The CDR3 contains 17 residues. The J segment lost 1 base and the V segment lost 1 base, leaving 7 bases of the junction unmatched. This CDR3 is CASSLGYTGGLQETQYF. The CDR3 bases are TGTGCCAGCAGTTTAGGGTATACAGGGGGCCTCCAAGAGACCCAGTACTTC.

This clonotype was picked up many times. The chain links TRBV5-5 to TRBJ2-2; 9 nucleotides align to TRBD1. V was pared by 2 bases and J by 1 base, with 3 bases of the junction left unmatched. The CDR3 spans 16 residues. In germline, CDR1 is SGHKS, CDR2 YYEKEE (reference sequence). This chain's CDR3 is CASSFGQGRNTGELFF. CDR3 sequence (DNA): TGTGCCAGCAGCTTCGGACAGGGGCGGAACACCGGGGAGCTGTTTTTT.

The J gene is TRBJ2-1, the V gene TRBV7-2; 10 bases align to TRBD2. J lost 3 bases, V lost 1 base, and 6 bases had no gene match. This CDR3 has 17 amino acids. The germline gives CDR1 SGHTA, CDR2 FQGNSA. CDR3 protein: CASSLVGLAGVYNEQFF. The DNA of the CDR3 is TGTGCCAGCAGCTTAGTAGGCCTAGCGGGAGTCTACAATGAGCAGTTCTTC.

In its sample, this clonotype was seen many times. J is TRBJ2-2 and V is TRBV11-2; D is perhaps TRBD1 or TRBD2 (5 bases each). The CDR3 extends over 18 amino acids. Germline V gene data show CDR1 as SGHAT and CDR2 as FQNNGV. Trimming removed 4 bases from V and 0 bases from J, with 18 bases in between. CDR3 amino acids: CASSSFKPGTANTGELFF. The CDR3 DNA sequence: TGTGCCAGCAGCTCCTTCAAACCCGGGACGGCGAACACCGGGGAGCTGTTTTTT.

This clonotype has only a few counts. This chain uses TRBV6-5 with TRBJ2-1, with D unresolved. This CDR3 comprises 16 residues. Germline CDR1 reads MNHEY; CDR2 reads SVGAGI. V was clipped by 0 bases and J by 4 bases, with 13 bases between them. CDR3 bases: TGTGCCAGCAGTTACTCTGGCCCCAGAAGATACAATGAGCAGTTCTTC. This encodes CASSYSGPRRYNEQFF.

In this sample, this clonotype turned up a few times. The chain couples TRBV12-3 or TRBV12-4 to TRBJ2-6; 7 bases match TRBD1. The V segment lost 5 bases and the J segment 4 bases; nucleotides outside the gene matches: 8. This CDR3 has 16 residues. The CDR3, as DNA: TGTGCCAGCAGTCACTCAGGGGGTCTGGGGGCCAACGTCCTGACTTTC. Amino acids: CASSHSGGLGANVLTF.